The sequence of this T cell receptor (beta chain) was determined in a study of cytomegalovirus exposure and HLA in healthy donors. Study-level findings and limits: Rare TCR sequences predominated, though certain public TCRs were found in many donors.

The junction had 9 bases not matched to a gene; V was cut back by 5 bases and J by 5 bases. This CDR3 has 15 residues. Germline CDR1 LNHDA, CDR2 SQIVND (reference sequence). Worth noting for this clone: Its target is unknown.

Amplification used 60 Vbeta primers and 13 Jbeta primers. Per the study methods: In a later analysis, the count reached roughly 80 million unique TCR beta chains, with roughly 11 million shared. The table came from immunoSEQ multiplex PCR; TCRdb's copy has only in-frame clones and leaves some out. V, J and clone size reflect that table, while D and trimming were determined from the DNA. The repertoire holds approximately 100,000 clones, 9.4% seen once, with 4.5% to 6.5% in the top ten. The V call is TRBV19, the J call TRBJ2-5; TRBD1 aligns across 9 bases. Material: PBMCs. The receptor was isolated from a man in his fifties in good health and CMV-seropositive. The CDR3 loop is CASSRSGTGTETQYF. The CDR3 nucleotides read TGTGCCAGTAGTCGCTCCGGGACAGGGACGGAGACCCAGTACTTC.